The clone carrying this T cell receptor (beta chain) was observed a handful of times. CDR3 length equals 13 residues. Trimming took off 7 bases at V and 4 bases at J, with 11 bases between the two ends. Germline lookup yields CDR1 MNHNS and CDR2 SASEGT. The data derive from a study of T cells in Graves' hyperthyroidism and ophthalmopathy. Regions amplified from RNA transcripts were the TCR beta CDR3 regions. RT-PCR in the first round (using the HTBI primer set) targeted the TCR CDR3. One entry per CDR3 protein, called by TCRdb with MiXCR from the multiplex PCR reads. In the table there are about 720,000 distinct CDR3 sequences, about 17% of which are singletons.

The source material was blood. The sequence was collected from a woman aged 50 to 60 with Graves' hyperthyroidism that later progressed to Graves' ophthalmopathy. The rearrangement links TRBV6-1 to TRBJ2-1; D not certain. The CDR3 DNA reads TGTGCCAGCACGGATACCGGTTACAATGAGCAGTTCTTC. Protein sequence: CASTDTGYNEQFF.